This T cell receptor (beta chain) was found in a study of T-cell reconstitution after alpha-beta-depleted transplantation in children. TCRbeta library preparation incorporated unique molecular identifiers. TCRdb re-analysed the PCR reads in MiXCR, keeping a single row per CDR3 protein. The sample yields about 200,000 distinct CDR3 sequences, about 14% seen once. V was shortened by 4 bases and J by 0 bases, with 14 bases between the two germline ends. The CDR3 is 15 residues long. Germline CDR1 and CDR2: SGHKS and YYEKEE (reference sequence). Ten or more counts support this clonotype. The sequence was obtained from a human donor who donated a stem cell graft to a child with acute lymphoblastic leukemia. The sequenced sample was PBMCs from the stem cell graft donor, obtained from the stem cell graft. V gene TRBV5-5 combines with J gene TRBJ2-7; no clear D gene. The CDR3 loop reads CASSPRGRSSYEQYF. The CDR3 nucleotides read TGTGCCAGCAGCCCTAGAGGCAGGTCCTCCTACGAGCAGTACTTC.